The T cell receptor beta chain under discussion was sequenced for a study of blood T cells in healthy people across ages. Alongside a J-beta primer mix, a sample-barcoded 5' primer served in a second PCR lasting about 7 to 12 cycles. TCRdb passed the 5' RACE reads through MiXCR, listing each CDR3 protein once. The sample has 600,000 to 850,000 distinct CDR3 sequences, just under 25% seen once. V lost 2 bases, J lost 3 bases, and 13 bases lay in between. The length of the CDR3 is 14 residues. Germline V gives CDR1 SQVTM, CDR2 ANQGSEA. The same data also went into a second study, on T cells of mothers and their children.

The V call is TRBV29-1, the J call TRBJ1-1; no definite D call. The sample taken for sequencing was blood. The receptor was isolated from a boy younger than 18 in good health. CDR3 coding DNA: TGCAGCGTTGAAAGTAAGTTGTTGGACACTGAAGCTTTCTTT. Its protein product is CSVESKLLDTEAFF.